This entry features one T cell receptor (beta chain) sequence. The antigen this receptor binds is unknown. No quality values exist for individual bases; no much larger clone is one base distant. The data were taken from a study of blood T cell repertoires in COVID-19 (dated by TCRdb to about 2020). As for the study more broadly: The collaborator samples originated in the United States, Italy and Spain and spanned the acute and convalescent phases of COVID-19. Sample metadata almost always included a de-identified subject ID, COVID-19 status, age in years and sex. The prospective study material was composed of cDNA or gDNA derived from T cells, B-cell-depleted T cells, or PBMCs. Where HLA class I and class II types were available, the types were taken from metadata supplied by the sample provider, not from assay-based typing. Subjects who had been exposed to COVID-19, were actively infected with it, or had recovered from it provided the deeply sampled blood TCRbeta repertoires that made up the dataset. Samples came from the ongoing ImmuneRACE study (first 160 participants) plus 1,254 subjects from 6 global collaborators. The repertoires were released in a freely available public database meant as a resource for research on the immune response to SARS-CoV-2. Study-level results and caveats: How much clinical and demographic metadata was included differed by source and by participant, and the metadata was provided uncurated.

The collaborating institutions used their own protocols to collect whole blood in K2EDTA tubes. For TCRbeta analysis, collaborators shipped samples in one of three forms: frozen whole blood, isolated PBMCs, or DNA extracted from either of those sample types. TCRbeta CDR3 regions were amplified from genomic DNA by means of the immunoSEQ Assay, a bias-controlled multiplex PCR. On the authors' methods: Nucleated cell counts per sample were estimated from amplification of reference gene primers within the assay. To quantify the absolute abundance of each unique TCRbeta CDR3 rearrangement, sequence reads were collapsed and filtered. For each sample, productive Simpson clonality was calculated by taking the square root of Simpson's diversity index across productive rearrangements. TCRdb retrieved this table from immuneACCESS and kept in-frame rearrangements only. Not all clones are present; in checked studies, unresolved V genes account for under half, and no reason is known for the remainder. V, J and clone size were drawn from that table, and D and trimming were deduced from the DNA. The sample table lists approximately 19,000 clones, about nine tenths of them with a count of one. The top ten hold less than 6% of the sample.

CDR1 and CDR2 were assigned from the germline V gene as MNHNS and SASEGT. The CDR3 starts with the cysteine, ends with the phenylalanine, and has 15 residues. Only the CDR3 portion is preserved as DNA: 45 bases, with reading frame beginning at the first base. Cut back by 3 bases and 3 bases, the V and J ends lie 12 bases apart. This sequence was found in a human donor in a cohort sampled during active COVID-19. The sequence joins TRBV6-1 to TRBJ2-1; the D gene cannot be named for sure. The sequenced sample consisted of peripheral blood. At the DNA level, the sequence is TGTGCCAGCAGTGAGTCCCCAGTGAACTACAATGAGCAGTTCTTC. It translates to CASSESPVNYNEQFF.